The 30 T cell receptor beta chains reported below all come from one sample, sequenced in a study of vaccination effects on CD4 cells after COVID-19 (dated by TCRdb to between 2021 and 2022). The library was made by the immunoSEQ multiplex PCR assay. Drawn from immuneACCESS, this table holds only the in-frame rearrangements with V and J called that TCRdb kept. Clones are partly lost; checked studies trace under half to an unresolved V gene and leave the rest unexplained. The sample contains roughly 68,000 clones, roughly 81% of them found a single time. In total, the top ten clones hold roughly 1.6% of the sample. These receptors are not linked to any known antigen. In the ViraFEST assay, PBMC were stimulated with viral peptide pools, and TCR sequencing was then used to find antigen-specific CD4+ T cell clonotypes based on their expansion. After around ten days of culture, CD4+ T cells were isolated with the EasySep CD4+ T cell isolation kit. Each participant received two doses of an mRNA SARS-CoV-2 vaccine, either BNT162b2 or mRNA-1273.

The source was CD4+ T cells from PBMCs cultured with HCoV-229E spike peptides, collected after COVID-19 vaccination. Explained via the paper, the cell subset or site label denotes: HCoV-229E spike overlapping peptide pool stimulation. These TCRs come from a human donor who received a COVID-19 vaccine.

The rearrangement uses TRBV27 and TRBJ1-6; D not certain. Germline V CDR1 and CDR2: MNHEY, SMNVEV (reference sequence). Trimming shortened V by 5 bases and J by 8 bases, and 16 bases separated the two germline ends. CDR3 length: 15 residues. CDR3 loop: CASSPTKGVDSPLHF. In nucleotides, the CDR3 is TGTGCCAGCAGTCCCACGAAGGGAGTTGATTCACCCCTCCACTTT.

The genes are TRBV27 and TRBJ1-5; 7 nucleotides match TRBD1. In germline, CDR1 is MNHEY, CDR2 SMNVEV (reference sequence). CDR3 length: 15 residues. Unmatched junction bases numbered 12, after V lost 4 bases and J lost 9 bases. CDR3 loop: CASSSRQGPTGPQHF. The CDR3 bases are TGTGCCAGCAGTTCCCGACAGGGACCTACCGGGCCCCAGCATTTT.

The rearrangement joins TRBV29-1 to TRBJ2-1, with no clear D. Germline V gene lookup returns CDR1 SQVTM and CDR2 ANQGSEA. The CDR3 runs to 11 residues. Trimming shortened V by 6 bases and J by 7 bases, and 10 bases separated the two germline ends. CDR3 amino acids: CSVAAINEQFF. In DNA, the CDR3 is TGCAGCGTCGCGGCTATTAATGAGCAGTTCTTC.

The CDR3 loop reads CASSPLFRADVSYGYTF. DNA for the CDR3: TGTGCCAGCTCACCATTGTTTAGGGCGGACGTTAGCTATGGCTACACCTTC. The chain uses TRBV18 and TRBJ1-2; D is uncertain. The CDR3 covers 17 residues. Germline V gene data show CDR1 as KGHSH and CDR2 as LQKENI. Trimming took off 2 bases at V and 4 bases at J, with 20 bases between the two ends.

The J gene is TRBJ1-4, the V gene TRBV7-9; no reliable D call. The CDR3 totals 15 residues. The germline V and J ends were trimmed by 1 base and 2 bases, with 8 bases remaining between them. Per the germline V gene, CDR1 is SEHNR and CDR2 is FQNEAQ (reference sequence). CDR3 DNA: TGTGCCAGCAGCTTAGAAGGTGCTACTAATGAAAAACTGTTTTTT. This codes for CASSLEGATNEKLFF. The full variable domain, in which reference TRBV7-9 and TRBJ1-4 provide the parts outside the CDR3, is DTGVSQNPRHKITKRGQNVTFRCDPISEHNRLYWYRQTLGQGPEFLTYFQNEAQLEKSRLLSDRFSAERPKGSFSTLEIQRTEQGDSAMYLCASSLEGATNEKLFFGSGTQLSVL.

The chain carries TRBV25-1 and TRBJ2-1; D unresolved. V lost 3 bases and J 0 bases, leaving 9 bases between the germline ends. This CDR3 is built from 15 residues. CDR1 MGHDK and CDR2 SYGVNS come from the germline V gene. The CDR3 is CASSDSPSSYNEQFF. The CDR3 region has the DNA TGTGCCAGCAGTGACAGCCCGAGCTCCTACAATGAGCAGTTCTTC.

V gene TRBV6-2 or TRBV6-3 combines with J gene TRBJ2-5; maybe TRBD1 (6 bases). The CDR3 loop spans 13 amino acids. V was cut by 4 bases and J by 2 bases, with 8 bases left in between. Germline CDR1 and CDR2: MNHEY and SVGEGT. The CDR3 DNA reads TGTGCCAGCAGTTGGCAGGGGCAAGAGACCCAGTACTTC. Translated, it gives CASSWQGQETQYF.

This clone was seen only once. V gene TRBV29-1 combines with J gene TRBJ2-3; D gene unclear. Germline lookup yields CDR1 SQVTM and CDR2 ANQGSEA. The CDR3 is 12 residues long. Trimming cost V 4 bases and J 5 bases, with 10 bases left between them. The CDR3 loop reads CSVVTRIDTQYF. The CDR3, as DNA: TGCAGCGTTGTAACTCGGATAGATACGCAGTATTTT.

About this clone itself: One junction end does not reproduce the germline sequence, and a read error may be involved. The J gene is TRBJ1-5, the V gene TRBV19; the match to TRBD1 covers 8 bases. The CDR3 loop spans 15 amino acids. Germline CDR1 is LNHDA and CDR2 is SQIVND (reference sequence). This CDR3 is CASSLDRGRNQPQHF. The DNA for the CDR3 is TGTGCCAGTAGTCTAGACAGGGGCAGAAATCAGCCCCAGCATTTT.

The chain carries TRBV5-6 and TRBJ2-7; possibly TRBD2 for D (6 bases). CDR1 and CDR2 from the germline V gene are SGHDT and YYEEEE. The CDR3 sequence is 14 residues long. V dropped 3 bases and J dropped 3 bases, with 13 bases sitting between them. As DNA, the CDR3 is TGTGCCAGCAGCTCGCCGGGGAGGAACTACGAGCAGTACGTC. Residues: CASSSPGRNYEQYV.

The chain has TRBV27 and TRBJ2-5, with 12 positions matching TRBD2. Germline V gene lookup returns CDR1 MNHEY and CDR2 SMNVEV (reference sequence). The CDR3 is made up of 15 amino acids. Trimming took 7 bases from V and 1 from J; bases not matched to a gene: 4. The CDR3 DNA sequence: TGTGCCAGCAAACTAGCGGGGGGCTTCCAAGAGACCCAGTACTTC. This encodes CASKLAGGFQETQYF.

The chain employs TRBV6-2 or TRBV6-3 and TRBJ1-1; D gene uncertain. The germline gives CDR1 MNHEY, CDR2 SVGEGT. The CDR3 length is 14 residues. V shed 4 bases and J shed 0 bases, with 9 bases lying between them. CDR3 loop: CASSSARMNTEAFF. In nucleotides, the CDR3 is TGTGCCAGCAGTTCTGCGAGGATGAACACTGAAGCTTTCTTT.

This clone was detected a few times. This chain joins TRBV19 and TRBJ2-7, with D possibly matching TRBD2 (7 bases). Trimming pared 1 base from V and 4 bases from J, leaving 14 bases between. The CDR3 has 15 residues. Germline V gives CDR1 LNHDA, CDR2 SQIVND (reference sequence). In DNA form, the CDR3 reads TGTGCCAGTAGTATAGCGGGGGGCCCGCAATACGAGCAGTACGTC. It yields the protein CASSIAGGPQYEQYV.

This rearrangement joins TRBV2 to TRBJ1-4; D remains ambiguous. Germline CDR1 and CDR2: SNHLY and FYNNEI. The germline V and J ends were trimmed by 8 bases and 3 bases, with 16 bases remaining between them. This CDR3 comprises 15 residues. The DNA for the CDR3 is TGTGCCAGCTTGCCCCCCTTCATCGCTAATGAAAAACTGTTTTTT. Its protein is CASLPPFIANEKLFF.

The chain has TRBV6-5 and TRBJ1-5, with D possibly being TRBD1 (6 bases). The V end lost 5 bases, the J end lost 3 bases, and 14 bases lay between the germline ends. CDR1 and CDR2 from the germline V gene are MNHEY and SVGAGI. The length of the CDR3 is 15 residues. CDR3 DNA sequence: TGTGCCAGCAGTCCCGGAAGGGGACACAATCAGCCCCAGCATTTT. It translates to CASSPGRGHNQPQHF.

The chain employs TRBV27 and TRBJ1-1; D is unclear. Deletions cut 4 bases from V and 0 bases from J, with 9 bases between. The CDR3 covers 14 residues. Germline CDR1 is MNHEY and CDR2 is SMNVEV (reference sequence). This CDR3 reads CASSSLLLNTEAFF. The CDR3 coding sequence is TGTGCCAGCAGTTCCCTATTACTGAACACTGAAGCTTTCTTT.

This chain joins TRBV7-2 and TRBJ1-4, with a tentative D call TRBD1 (6 bases). Germline assignment: CDR1 SGHTA and CDR2 FQGNSA. The CDR3 extends over 15 amino acids. V gave up 5 bases and J gave up 0 bases, with 10 bases separating them. The CDR3 protein is CASSVRGPTNEKLFF. Written as DNA, the CDR3 is TGTGCCAGCAGCGTCAGGGGTCCAACTAATGAAAAACTGTTTTTT. The variable domain in full, completed from reference TRBV7-2 and TRBJ1-4, reads GAGVSQSPSNKVTEKGKDVELRCDPISGHTALYWYRQSLGQGLEFLIYFQGNSAPDKSGLPSDRFSAERTGGSVSTLTIQRTQQEDSAVYLCASSVRGPTNEKLFFGSGTQLSVL.

CDR3 sequence reads: CASRTTSPTGYTEAFF. The DNA for the CDR3 is TGTGCCAGCAGGACCACGAGTCCTACTGGGTACACTGAAGCTTTCTTT. The gene calls are TRBV2 and TRBJ1-1; D gene ambiguous. The V gene's germline CDR1 is SNHLY and CDR2 FYNNEI. The CDR3 loop spans 16 amino acids. V was clipped by 6 bases and J by 3 bases, with 20 bases between them.

The V call is TRBV6-1, the J call TRBJ2-4; D unclear. V gave up 0 bases and J gave up 3 bases, with 9 bases separating them. This CDR3 is built from 15 residues. Germline V lookup: CDR1 MNHNS, CDR2 SASEGT. DNA for the CDR3: TGTGCCAGCAGTGAAGCAGGGAATGTCAAAAACATTCAGTACTTC. Amino acid sequence: CASSEAGNVKNIQYF.

This clone was counted a few times. The rearrangement joins TRBV7-3 to TRBJ1-1; D is unresolved. Between the trimmed V and J ends, which lost 5 bases and 2 bases, there was a span of 9 bases. Germline V gene data show CDR1 as SGHTA and CDR2 as FQGTGA. This CDR3 comprises 13 residues. CDR3 sequence: CASSTSPNTEAFF. The DNA for the CDR3 is TGTGCCAGCAGCACGAGTCCAAACACTGAAGCTTTCTTT.

This clone showed up just once. This chain connects TRBV3-1 (or the pseudogene TRBV3-2) to TRBJ2-1, with D perhaps matching TRBD2 (6 bases). The CDR3 is 14 amino acids. V lost 2 bases and J lost 9, with 14 bases in between. From germline, CDR1 is LGHDT and CDR2 YNNKEL (reference sequence). The CDR3 DNA is TGTGCCAGCAGCCAAAACGCCCCCGGGGGTGAGCAGTTCTTC. It specifies CASSQNAPGGEQFF.

This clone was seen once. The V and J genes are TRBV6-6 and TRBJ1-2; D uncertain. From germline, CDR1 is MNHNY and CDR2 SVGAGI (reference sequence). The CDR3 extends over 15 amino acids. V lost 5 bases and J lost 2, with 15 bases in between. The CDR3 coding sequence is TGTGCCAGCAGTCCCCTGGCGGGCAACAACTATGGCTACACCTTC. Amino acid sequence: CASSPLAGNNYGYTF.

This clone was counted a few times. J is TRBJ2-2 and V is TRBV18, with 7 bases identical to TRBD2. CDR1 KGHSH and CDR2 LQKENI come from the germline V gene. V was clipped by 4 bases and J by 9 bases; unmatched bases: 11. This CDR3 contains 15 residues. The CDR3 protein is CASSRREAGTRELFF. DNA for the CDR3: TGTGCCAGCTCACGCCGAGAAGCGGGAACCCGGGAGCTGTTTTTT.

In its sample, this clone was seen a few times. The V gene is TRBV2, the J gene TRBJ1-6, with no clear D. Germline V gene lookup returns CDR1 SNHLY and CDR2 FYNNEI. The CDR3 is made up of 13 amino acids. With 5 bases removed from V and 7 bases from J, the gap between germline ends came to 9 bases. The CDR3 DNA sequence: TGTGCCAGCAGTCTTCCGGTGAATTCACCCCTCCACTTT. This codes for CASSLPVNSPLHF.

CDR3 bases: TGTGCCAGCAGTTATCACTCCTACGAGCAGTACGTC. Amino acids: CASSYHSYEQYV. This chain uses TRBV2 with TRBJ2-7; D gene ambiguous. The V gene's germline CDR1 is SNHLY and CDR2 FYNNEI. The CDR3 has 12 residues. V gave up 5 bases and J gave up 0 bases, with 5 bases separating them.

This clone came up a few times. The rearrangement joins TRBV3-1 (or the pseudogene TRBV3-2) to TRBJ1-3, with D unclear. Deletions cut 3 bases from V and 4 bases from J, with 16 bases between. CDR3 length: 16 amino acids. The germline gives CDR1 LGHDT, CDR2 YNNKEL (reference sequence). The CDR3 reads CASSQRAVLRGNTIYF. The CDR3 bases are TGTGCCAGCAGCCAGAGGGCCGTTCTGAGAGGAAACACCATATATTTT.

The V and J genes are TRBV6-2 or TRBV6-3 and TRBJ1-5; D remains ambiguous. This CDR3 spans 13 amino acids. Germline lookup yields CDR1 MNHEY and CDR2 SVGEGT. Trimming took off 4 bases at V and 9 bases at J, with 13 bases between the two ends. The CDR3: CASSFPGPRPQHF. The CDR3 region has the DNA TGTGCCAGCAGTTTCCCGGGTCCTCGGCCCCAGCATTTT.

The chain couples TRBV3-1 (or the pseudogene TRBV3-2) to TRBJ2-5, with D maybe TRBD2 (5 bases). The ends were cut back, 4 bases at V and 5 bases at J, with 17 bases in the middle. This CDR3 spans 15 amino acids. CDR1 is LGHDT, CDR2 YNNKEL, per germline (reference sequence). CDR3 in amino acids: CASSPMDWARETQYF. The CDR3 coding sequence is TGTGCCAGCAGCCCAATGGACTGGGCCCGGGAGACCCAGTACTTC.

The rearrangement uses TRBV2 and TRBJ1-1, with D tentatively TRBD1 (5 bases). The length of the CDR3 is 14 residues. Trimming removed 7 bases from V and 3 bases from J, with 15 bases in between. CDR1 and CDR2 (germline): SNHLY, FYNNEI. The CDR3 sequence is CASKERGVHTEAFF. The CDR3 DNA reads as TGTGCCAGCAAGGAAAGGGGAGTCCACACTGAAGCTTTCTTT.

The chain employs TRBV4-1 and TRBJ2-1; D is unclear. The CDR3 covers 15 residues. V lost 0 bases, J lost 7 bases, and 13 bases lay in between. The germline V gene has CDR1 MGHRA and CDR2 YSYEKL. The DNA of the CDR3 is TGCGCCAGCAGCCAAGAACCAGGACCTCCTAATGAGCAGTTCTTC. Translated: CASSQEPGPPNEQFF.